This TCR beta chain comes out of a study of T cells in Graves' hyperthyroidism and ophthalmopathy. Diagnoses rested on clinical symptoms, serum thyroxine and TRAb, thyroid ultrasound and orbital computed tomography. Fresh 10 ml peripheral blood yielded PBMCs. RNA transcripts were the template for amplifying TCR beta CDR3 regions. RT-PCR in the first round (using the HTBI primer set) targeted the TCR CDR3. TCRdb independently ran MiXCR on the multiplex PCR reads; one entry per CDR3 protein. Here the sample spans hundreds of thousands of distinct CDR3 sequences, just under 20% being singletons. Trimming removed 7 bases at V and 6 bases at J, with 21 bases between. This CDR3 is 15 amino acids long.

This TCR was recovered from a man between 40 and 49 years old with Graves' ophthalmopathy. Sequencing was performed on blood. This rearrangement joins TRBV12-3 or TRBV12-4 to TRBJ2-5; D is possibly TRBD1 (5 bases). The CDR3: CASTPSGRGGQTQYF. CDR3 in DNA: TGTGCCAGCACTCCCTCAGGTAGGGGTGGACAGACCCAGTACTTC.